This T cell receptor (beta chain) was captured by sequencing in a study of T cell responses to AZD1222 COVID-19 vaccine. Findings of the study overall: There were mostly white British donors and more females than males, and clonal diversity was possibly underestimated.

The data were produced by immunoSEQ multiplex PCR, yet TCRdb's version contains in-frame clones alone and is incomplete. This sample carries approximately 120,000 clones, around 87% of them seen once, and the ten largest clones take around 4.5%. Looked up from germline, CDR1 is LNHDA and CDR2 is SQIVND (reference sequence). The CDR3 consists of 13 residues. V lost 5 bases and J lost 4, with 11 bases in between. A word on this clone: The antigen is unknown.

V usage is TRBV19 and J usage is TRBJ1-1; D not resolved. The sequence was collected from an adult who received the AZD1222 COVID-19 vaccine. Sequenced here: peripheral blood, sampled 28 days after the second AZD1222 dose. For the CDR3, the DNA is TGTGCCAGTAGTGTCGATTTTGGCACTGAAGCTTTCTTT. Translation: CASSVDFGTEAFF.